The entry below gives a single TCR beta chain sequence along with its context. Its antigen is unidentified. The CDR3 has 15 residues. CDR1 is SEHNR, CDR2 FQNEAQ, per germline (reference sequence). Trimming stripped 5 bases from V and 3 bases from J, with 14 bases between. TCRdb's copy holds only in-frame clones and misses some; the assay was immunoSEQ multiplex PCR. The sample holds around 130,000 clones, around 94% seen once. This sample is part of a study of T cell responses to AZD1222 COVID-19 vaccine. The wider study: Analyses pooled second doses at about 4 or about 12 weeks.

Study-wide results and limits: Distributed over spike, vaccine-associated CD4 TCRs predominated at 160-218 and 743-854. The donor group comprised mostly white British people and more females; the analysis possibly underestimated clonal diversity.

The sequence came from an adult in good health. The chain has TRBV7-9 and TRBJ1-5, with a possible D match to TRBD1 (6 bases). The sequencing here drew on peripheral blood, taken on day 0 of AZD1222 vaccination. As DNA, the CDR3 is TGTGCCAGCAGCCGCGGGGACACCTCCAATCAGCCCCAGCATTTT. Translated, it gives CASSRGDTSNQPQHF.